Listed below are T cell receptor beta chains from one sample, sequenced in a study of T cell responses to AZD1222 COVID-19 vaccine. TCRdb's copy holds only in-frame clones and misses some; the assay was immunoSEQ multiplex PCR. Among 65,000 to 85,000 clones listed, approximately 83% were seen once. The specimen was peripheral blood, collected 28 days after the second AZD1222 dose. All receptors derive from an adult who received the AZD1222 COVID-19 vaccine. Each CDR3 is given with its conserved first and last residue. Each record gives: CDR3 DNA, CDR3 protein, J gene, D gene, V gene, CDR3 length, clone size. D genes are given only for firm matches. Some rows mark clone size as missing; the rest say once, few, many or name a class of expanded clone.

cdr3_nt: TGTGCCAGCAGCTTAGCGGCCGGGGAGGACGAGCAGTACTTC; cdr3_aa: CASSLAAGEDEQYF; j_call: TRBJ2-7; d_call: NA; v_call: TRBV7-8; cdr3_length: 14; clone_size: NA
cdr3_nt: TGCAGCGTCGTCCATAGCGGGGGGAACACAGATACGCAGTATTTT; cdr3_aa: CSVVHSGGNTDTQYF; j_call: TRBJ2-3; d_call: TRBD2; v_call: TRBV29-1; cdr3_length: 15; clone_size: once
cdr3_nt: TGTGCCACCACCTCGGGGGGGCATGAGCAGTTCTTC; cdr3_aa: CATTSGGHEQFF; j_call: TRBJ2-1; d_call: TRBD2; v_call: TRBV19; cdr3_length: 12; clone_size: NA
cdr3_nt: TGTGCCAGTAGTACCCGCGCCCAAAAGGGCACTGAAGCTTTCTTT; cdr3_aa: CASSTRAQKGTEAFF; j_call: TRBJ1-1; d_call: NA; v_call: TRBV19; cdr3_length: 15; clone_size: NA
cdr3_nt: TGTGCCAGCAGCTTACGAGCTGGGACAGGGGGCTTAAGGGACACCATATATTTT; cdr3_aa: CASSLRAGTGGLRDTIYF; j_call: TRBJ1-3; d_call: TRBD1; v_call: TRBV7-3; cdr3_length: 18; clone_size: once
cdr3_nt: TGTGCCAGCAGAGGTTGGGGTTCCTACGAGCAGTACTTC; cdr3_aa: CASRGWGSYEQYF; j_call: TRBJ2-7; d_call: NA; v_call: TRBV27; cdr3_length: 13; clone_size: NA
cdr3_nt: TGCGCCAGCAGACCGGGACAGATTAATTCACCCCTCCACTTT; cdr3_aa: CASRPGQINSPLHF; j_call: TRBJ1-6; d_call: TRBD1; v_call: TRBV10-2; cdr3_length: 14; clone_size: few
cdr3_nt: TGTGCCAGTAGTCAAGGGGCCTCCGAGCAGTACTTC; cdr3_aa: CASSQGASEQYF; j_call: TRBJ2-7; d_call: NA; v_call: TRBV19; cdr3_length: 12; clone_size: NA
cdr3_nt: TGCGCCAGCAGCTTGGGACAGGGTGAAGAAAAACTGTTTTTT; cdr3_aa: CASSLGQGEEKLFF; j_call: TRBJ1-4; d_call: TRBD1; v_call: TRBV5-1; cdr3_length: 14; clone_size: NA
cdr3_nt: TGTGCCAGCATCATTCCCCCGGGTACGCAGTATTTT; cdr3_aa: CASIIPPGTQYF; j_call: TRBJ2-3; d_call: NA; v_call: TRBV7-9; cdr3_length: 12; clone_size: NA
cdr3_nt: TGTGCCAGCAGCTTAGAGGACAGGGCTAAATACGGCTACACCTTC; cdr3_aa: CASSLEDRAKYGYTF; j_call: TRBJ1-2; d_call: TRBD1; v_call: TRBV7-9; cdr3_length: 15; clone_size: NA
cdr3_nt: TGTGCCAGCAGCCCCGAGGCCCTAAGCGACAATGAGCAGTTCTTC; cdr3_aa: CASSPEALSDNEQFF; j_call: TRBJ2-1; d_call: NA; v_call: TRBV7-2; cdr3_length: 15; clone_size: NA
cdr3_nt: TGTGCCAGCAGTACCGGGACAGGGGACTACGAGCAGTACTTC; cdr3_aa: CASSTGTGDYEQYF; j_call: TRBJ2-7; d_call: TRBD1; v_call: TRBV2; cdr3_length: 14; clone_size: NA
cdr3_nt: TGTGCCAGCAGTTTACTAGAGGGGGGCGAGCAGTACTTC; cdr3_aa: CASSLLEGGEQYF; j_call: TRBJ2-7; d_call: NA; v_call: TRBV28; cdr3_length: 13; clone_size: NA
cdr3_nt: TGCAGCGCTGGGACAGCGAATAATGAAAAACTGTTTTTT; cdr3_aa: CSAGTANNEKLFF; j_call: TRBJ1-4; d_call: TRBD1; v_call: TRBV29-1; cdr3_length: 13; clone_size: NA
cdr3_nt: TGTGCCAGCACCCAGGGGTACGACTATGGCTACACCTTC; cdr3_aa: CASTQGYDYGYTF; j_call: TRBJ1-2; d_call: NA; v_call: TRBV12-3/TRBV12-4; cdr3_length: 13; clone_size: few
cdr3_nt: TGCGCCAGCAGCTTAGAGCTTAACTATGGCTACACCTTC; cdr3_aa: CASSLELNYGYTF; j_call: TRBJ1-2; d_call: NA; v_call: TRBV5-1; cdr3_length: 13; clone_size: NA
cdr3_nt: TGTGCCAGCAGCCAAGGGGGACAGGGGGGCGAGCAGTACTTC; cdr3_aa: CASSQGGQGGEQYF; j_call: TRBJ2-7; d_call: TRBD1; v_call: TRBV3-1/TRBV3-2; cdr3_length: 14; clone_size: NA
cdr3_nt: TGTGCCAGCAGCCAAGATCCGACAGGGGGCTACGAGCAGTACTTC; cdr3_aa: CASSQDPTGGYEQYF; j_call: TRBJ2-7; d_call: TRBD1; v_call: TRBV4-2; cdr3_length: 15; clone_size: NA
cdr3_nt: TGTGCCAGCAGTCCCCCCGGGGGGAGTGGGGGGTGGGCCTACGAGCAGTACTTC; cdr3_aa: CASSPPGGSGGWAYEQYF; j_call: TRBJ2-7; d_call: TRBD2; v_call: TRBV28; cdr3_length: 18; clone_size: NA
cdr3_nt: TGTGCCAGCAGCTTTGGCCTACGGATGAACACTGAAGCTTTCTTT; cdr3_aa: CASSFGLRMNTEAFF; j_call: TRBJ1-1; d_call: NA; v_call: TRBV5-4; cdr3_length: 15; clone_size: NA
cdr3_nt: TGTGCCAGCAGCTTTCTCCAGACTAGCGGGGGGACGAAGAACACCGGGGAGCTGTTTTTT; cdr3_aa: CASSFLQTSGGTKNTGELFF; j_call: TRBJ2-2; d_call: TRBD2; v_call: TRBV11-3; cdr3_length: 20; clone_size: NA
cdr3_nt: TGTGCCAGCAGCTGGACAGGGGGAAATGAGCAGTTCTTC; cdr3_aa: CASSWTGGNEQFF; j_call: TRBJ2-1; d_call: TRBD1; v_call: TRBV5-5; cdr3_length: 13; clone_size: NA
cdr3_nt: TGCGCCAGCAGCTCCCTGCCACGGGAAGGCTACACCTTC; cdr3_aa: CASSSLPREGYTF; j_call: TRBJ1-2; d_call: NA; v_call: TRBV5-1; cdr3_length: 13; clone_size: NA
cdr3_nt: TGTGCCAGCTCACCAGCCGTTATCGCCTCTGGGGCCAACGTCCTGACTTTC; cdr3_aa: CASSPAVIASGANVLTF; j_call: TRBJ2-6; d_call: NA; v_call: TRBV18; cdr3_length: 17; clone_size: NA
cdr3_nt: TGTGCCAGCAGCGCAGGACAGGGCCCAGATACGCAGTATTTT; cdr3_aa: CASSAGQGPDTQYF; j_call: TRBJ2-3; d_call: TRBD1; v_call: TRBV9; cdr3_length: 14; clone_size: NA
cdr3_nt: TGTGCCAGCAGGGGAGGGGGCGCTTCCTTACATTCACCCCTCCACTTT; cdr3_aa: CASRGGGASLHSPLHF; j_call: TRBJ1-6; d_call: TRBD1; v_call: TRBV27; cdr3_length: 16; clone_size: NA
cdr3_nt: TGCAGTGCTAGTGACATGTTGGAGGAGGATGGCTACACCTTC; cdr3_aa: CSASDMLEEDGYTF; j_call: TRBJ1-2; d_call: NA; v_call: TRBV20-1; cdr3_length: 14; clone_size: NA
cdr3_nt: TGTGCCAGCAGCTTATTCACTCAGGGAACTTTGAACACTGAAGCTTTCTTT; cdr3_aa: CASSLFTQGTLNTEAFF; j_call: TRBJ1-1; d_call: NA; v_call: TRBV7-6; cdr3_length: 17; clone_size: NA
cdr3_nt: TGTGCCACCAGTGACGACAGGGGTCTAGCTAACTATGGCTACACCTTC; cdr3_aa: CATSDDRGLANYGYTF; j_call: TRBJ1-2; d_call: TRBD1; v_call: TRBV24-1; cdr3_length: 16; clone_size: once
cdr3_nt: TGTGCCAGCAGTTACACTAGCGGGGGAACAGATACGCAGTATTTT; cdr3_aa: CASSYTSGGTDTQYF; j_call: TRBJ2-3; d_call: TRBD2; v_call: TRBV6-2/TRBV6-3; cdr3_length: 15; clone_size: NA
cdr3_nt: TGTGCCAGCAGACACGAAGGAGAGACCCAGTACTTC; cdr3_aa: CASRHEGETQYF; j_call: TRBJ2-5; d_call: NA; v_call: TRBV21-1; cdr3_length: 12; clone_size: NA
cdr3_nt: TGTGCCAGCAGTCGTACCGGGACAGGAGGGGATACGCAGTATTTT; cdr3_aa: CASSRTGTGGDTQYF; j_call: TRBJ2-3; d_call: TRBD1; v_call: TRBV2; cdr3_length: 15; clone_size: NA
cdr3_nt: TGCGCCAGCAGCAGGGAGTATGGGAACACTGAAGCTTTCTTT; cdr3_aa: CASSREYGNTEAFF; j_call: TRBJ1-1; d_call: NA; v_call: TRBV5-1; cdr3_length: 14; clone_size: NA
cdr3_nt: TGTGCCAGCAGCTTAATGGCCAGGGGGCAGGATACGCAGTATTTT; cdr3_aa: CASSLMARGQDTQYF; j_call: TRBJ2-3; d_call: TRBD1; v_call: TRBV7-3; cdr3_length: 15; clone_size: NA
cdr3_nt: TGTGCCAGTAAGGCGTTAGGAGGGTCCGAAGGCAATCAGCCCCAGCATTTT; cdr3_aa: CASKALGGSEGNQPQHF; j_call: TRBJ1-5; d_call: NA; v_call: TRBV19; cdr3_length: 17; clone_size: NA
cdr3_nt: TGTGCCAGCAGTTTATTCGGGACAGGGTACAATGAGCAGTTCTTC; cdr3_aa: CASSLFGTGYNEQFF; j_call: TRBJ2-1; d_call: TRBD1; v_call: TRBV27; cdr3_length: 15; clone_size: NA
cdr3_nt: TGCGCCAGCAGCCCGGGGGGGGGCACAGATACGCAGTATTTT; cdr3_aa: CASSPGGGTDTQYF; j_call: TRBJ2-3; d_call: TRBD2; v_call: TRBV5-1; cdr3_length: 14; clone_size: NA
cdr3_nt: TGTGCCAGCAGCTTGGCTCTGGGTTTGATAGAGACCCAGTACTTC; cdr3_aa: CASSLALGLIETQYF; j_call: TRBJ2-5; d_call: NA; v_call: TRBV5-4; cdr3_length: 15; clone_size: NA
cdr3_nt: TGTGCCAGCAGCGTAGTTGGCGAAAGGTGGGATACGCAGTATTTT; cdr3_aa: CASSVVGERWDTQYF; j_call: TRBJ2-3; d_call: NA; v_call: TRBV9; cdr3_length: 15; clone_size: NA
cdr3_nt: TGCGCCAGCAGCCCCGGGACAGGGAGCAAAAACTATGAAAAACTGTTTTTT; cdr3_aa: CASSPGTGSKNYEKLFF; j_call: TRBJ1-4; d_call: TRBD1; v_call: TRBV5-1; cdr3_length: 17; clone_size: NA
cdr3_nt: TGTGCCAGCAGCAGCAGCGGGGGCGCCTACAATGAGCAGTTCTTC; cdr3_aa: CASSSSGGAYNEQFF; j_call: TRBJ2-1; d_call: TRBD2; v_call: TRBV6-5; cdr3_length: 15; clone_size: NA
cdr3_nt: TGTGCCAGTAGTATGGGACAGAGTGGCTCCTACGAGCAGTACTTC; cdr3_aa: CASSMGQSGSYEQYF; j_call: TRBJ2-7; d_call: TRBD1; v_call: TRBV19; cdr3_length: 15; clone_size: once
cdr3_nt: TGTGCCAGCAGTTTTCGCAGGGAAGCCAAAAACATTCAGTACTTC; cdr3_aa: CASSFRREAKNIQYF; j_call: TRBJ2-4; d_call: NA; v_call: TRBV27; cdr3_length: 15; clone_size: NA
cdr3_nt: TGTGCCAGCAGTAGCCCGGGACACCCCAATCAGCCCCAGCATTTT; cdr3_aa: CASSSPGHPNQPQHF; j_call: TRBJ1-5; d_call: NA; v_call: TRBV28; cdr3_length: 15; clone_size: NA
cdr3_nt: TGTGCCAGCAGTCGGGGGGGGCAGGGGGGCTATGGCTACACCTTC; cdr3_aa: CASSRGGQGGYGYTF; j_call: TRBJ1-2; d_call: TRBD1; v_call: TRBV6-5; cdr3_length: 15; clone_size: NA
cdr3_nt: TGTGCCAGCAGTTTAGGGGGGAGCTCCTACGAGCAGTACTTC; cdr3_aa: CASSLGGSSYEQYF; j_call: TRBJ2-7; d_call: NA; v_call: TRBV27; cdr3_length: 14; clone_size: few
cdr3_nt: TGTGCCAGCCGAAGCGGGGGGGCCGCCGGGGAGCTGTTTTTT; cdr3_aa: CASRSGGAAGELFF; j_call: TRBJ2-2; d_call: TRBD2; v_call: TRBV6-5; cdr3_length: 14; clone_size: NA